This T cell receptor beta chain emerged from a study of T cell responses to AZD1222 COVID-19 vaccine. Study results and caveats: Researchers report vaccine-associated CD4 TCRs spanning spike, with dominance at 160-218 and 743-854.

Profiled with immunoSEQ multiplex PCR; TCRdb holds only in-frame clones, not every one. The sample includes roughly 150,000 clones, 70% to 90% of them seen just once. Trimming removed 7 bases from V and 9 bases from J, with 16 bases in between. The CDR3 sequence is 13 residues long. A word on this clone: As yet, its antigen is unknown.

V usage is TRBV12-3 or TRBV12-4 and J usage is TRBJ1-5, with a possible D match to TRBD1 (6 bases). This receptor was taken from an adult in good health. The sample in question was peripheral blood, obtained on day 0 of AZD1222 vaccination. The CDR3: CASTRRGFGPQHF. The CDR3 DNA reads TGTGCCAGCACCCGTAGGGGGTTTGGGCCCCAGCATTTT.